The 6 T cell receptor beta chains presented below share a single source sample, sequenced in a study of blood T cell repertoires in COVID-19. Clones were read by immunoSEQ multiplex PCR, and TCRdb kept only the in-frame ones, dropping some. The sample holds 200,000 to 250,000 clones, about 87% seen once. The sequencing sample was made of PBMCs or T cells enriched from blood (not recorded which). All receptors derive from a man aged 25-40 years who had recovered from COVID-19.

The chain carries TRBV7-8 and TRBJ1-1; maybe TRBD1 (6 bases). Germline V gene sequence: CDR1 SGHVS, CDR2 FQNEAQ. V shed 0 bases and J shed 4 bases, with 15 bases lying between them. There are 16 residues in the CDR3. CDR3 in amino acids: CASSLATQGWGTEAFF. Here the CDR3 DNA reads TGTGCCAGCAGCTTAGCCACACAGGGTTGGGGCACTGAAGCTTTCTTT.

The rearrangement joins TRBV2 to TRBJ1-1; D gene uncertain. Germline values: CDR1 SNHLY, CDR2 FYNNEI. The V end was cut by 5 bases, the J end by 1 base, with 8 bases between. There are 13 residues in the CDR3. The CDR3 DNA reads TGTGCCAGCAGTTCACATGCGAACACTGAAGCTTTCTTT. Its translation: CASSSHANTEAFF.

V is TRBV27 and J is TRBJ2-7; D is unclear. The CDR3 sequence is 13 residues long. Trimming cost V 1 base and J 4 bases, with 8 bases left between them. Germline CDR1 is MNHEY and CDR2 is SMNVEV (reference sequence). CDR3 protein: CASSLYVGYEQYF. DNA for the CDR3: TGTGCCAGCAGTTTATATGTCGGGTACGAGCAGTACTTC.

V and J are TRBV3-1 (or the pseudogene TRBV3-2) and TRBJ2-3; D remains ambiguous. Germline values: CDR1 LGHDT, CDR2 YNNKEL (reference sequence). The CDR3 is made up of 16 amino acids. V was clipped by 3 bases and J by 1 base, with 14 bases between them. CDR3 DNA sequence: TGTGCCAGCAGCCAGACTTTAGTAGGAGGCACAGATACGCAGTATTTT. It translates to CASSQTLVGGTDTQYF.

This clone was seen a handful of times. The V gene is TRBV9, the J gene TRBJ2-1; weak D call: TRBD1 (5 bases). In germline, CDR1 is SGDLS, CDR2 YYNGEE. This CDR3 has 12 amino acids. V dropped 3 bases and J dropped 10 bases, with 11 bases sitting between them. The CDR3 region is CASSGYKGEQFF. CDR3 in DNA: TGTGCCAGCAGCGGGTACAAGGGGGAGCAGTTCTTC.

V is TRBV6-2 or TRBV6-3 and J is TRBJ2-1, with D hard to call. CDR1 is MNHEY and CDR2 is SVGEGT in the germline V gene. V shed 1 base and J shed 5 bases, with 9 bases lying between them. This CDR3 has 14 amino acids. CDR3 sequence reads: CASSYLRLHNEQFF. The CDR3 DNA reads TGTGCCAGCAGTTACTTGAGGCTTCACAATGAGCAGTTCTTC.